This is a list of T cell receptor beta chains from one sample in a study of T-cell reconstitution after alpha-beta-depleted transplantation in children. TCRdb fed the PCR reads into MiXCR, producing one record per CDR3 protein. The table has about 240,000 distinct CDR3 sequences, over 20% seen once. Sequenced material: PBMCs, taken before TCRalphabeta/CD19-depleted stem cell transplant. These receptors originate from a girl aged 2 to 10 with Fanconi anemia, due to receive a stem cell transplant. The CDR3 runs from the conserved cysteine through the conserved F or W. A D gene is named only where the DNA matches it firmly. Size is omitted from some rows. Given values are once, few, many or a class for expanded clones.

TRBJ1-2 | - | - | TRBV29-1 | TGCAGCGTTGAAGGGCAGGGGAGCAGTAGTGGCTACACCTTC | CSVEGQGSSSGYTF
TRBJ2-2 | TRBD2 | - | TRBV25-1 | TGTGCCAGCAGTGACCTTGCGGGAGCCAACACCGGGGAGCTGTTTTTT | CASSDLAGANTGELFF
TRBJ1-5 | - | - | TRBV6-1 | TGTGCCACCTCCCAATTCTGGACACCTAATCAGCCCCAGCATTTT | CATSQFWTPNQPQHF
TRBJ2-1 | - | few | TRBV29-1 | TGCAGCGTTGCGGTGGGGGTTCCGTTCAACAATGAGCAGTTCTTC | CSVAVGVPFNNEQFF
TRBJ2-1 | TRBD1 | - | TRBV20-1 | TGCAGTGCTAGCACAGGGGTCAGGGGCTACAATGAGCAGTTCTTC | CSASTGVRGYNEQFF
TRBJ2-7 | - | many | TRBV21-1 | TGTGCCAGCAGCACCCTAGCGGGGGGAAAATACGAGCAGTACTTC | CASSTLAGGKYEQYF
TRBJ2-5 | - | - | TRBV28 | TGTGCCAGCGGATTGGGGGGAGAGGGACAAGAGACCCAGTACTTC | CASGLGGEGQETQYF
TRBJ2-5 | - | many | TRBV12-3/TRBV12-4 | TGTGCCAGCAGCTCTAATACAGGGCCCCAAGAGACCCAGTACTTC | CASSSNTGPQETQYF
TRBJ2-1 | - | few | TRBV5-1 | TGCGCCAGCAGCTCCGGTAGGGGAGGTTCCTACAATGAGCAGTTCTTC | CASSSGRGGSYNEQFF
TRBJ2-7 | TRBD2 | - | TRBV6-2/TRBV6-3 | TGTGCCAGCAGTTACGCTGGCGGGAGGGTCTTCTACGAGCAGTACTTC | CASSYAGGRVFYEQYF
TRBJ2-1 | TRBD2 | few | TRBV7-2 | TGTGCCAGCAGCTTAAGTACTAGCGGGAGTTTTGAGCAGTTCTTC | CASSLSTSGSFEQFF
TRBJ2-1 | - | - | TRBV20-1 | TGCAGTGCTAGAGGACTTGCGTCAGATGAGCAGTTCTTC | CSARGLASDEQFF
TRBJ2-7 | - | many | TRBV9 | TGTGCCAGCAGCGTTCGGCGATGGGAGCAGTACTTC | CASSVRRWEQYF
TRBJ2-7 | - | - | TRBV7-8 | TGTGCCAGCAGCTTAGGTTCAGGGATCTACGAGCAGTACTTC | CASSLGSGIYEQYF
TRBJ2-1 | - | many | TRBV7-2 | TGTGCCAGCAGCTTAGCGCTTAGAGGGACTGTCCCCTACAATGAGCAGTTCTTC | CASSLALRGTVPYNEQFF
TRBJ2-3 | - | once | TRBV7-6 | TGTGCCAGCCAATTCACAGGGAGGAGCACAGATACGCAGTATTTT | CASQFTGRSTDTQYF
TRBJ2-3 | - | many | TRBV28 | TGTGCCACCACTAGTCTCACAGATACGCAGTATTTT | CATTSLTDTQYF
TRBJ2-7 | TRBD1 | few | TRBV6-1 | TGTGCCAGCAGTGAAATTTATTATGGGACAGGGGACTCCTACGAGCAGTACTTC | CASSEIYYGTGDSYEQYF
TRBJ2-3 | TRBD2 | - | TRBV20-1 | TGCAGTGCTAGGGGAGCGGGGGGCCCAGATACGCAGTATTTT | CSARGAGGPDTQYF
TRBJ2-5 | - | - | TRBV25-1 | TGTGCCAGCAGTTACCCGGCGGGGACGGAGACCCAGTACTTC | CASSYPAGTETQYF
TRBJ2-1 | - | - | TRBV28 | TGTGCCAGCAGTTTGCAGCGGCTTTACAATGAGCAGTTCTTC | CASSLQRLYNEQFF
TRBJ1-1 | TRBD1 | - | TRBV18 | TGTGCCAGCTCACCAGGGACAGGGATGACTGAAGCTTTCTTT | CASSPGTGMTEAFF
TRBJ2-7 | - | many | TRBV29-1 | TGCAGCGTTGAAGACGGGGACAGCGGGAGCTCCTACGAGCAGTACTTC | CSVEDGDSGSSYEQYF
TRBJ2-2 | TRBD2 | - | TRBV2 | TGTGCCAGCAGTGAAGCGGGAGGGCGTAACGGGGAGCTGTTTTTT | CASSEAGGRNGELFF
TRBJ2-5 | - | few | TRBV7-3 | TGTGCCAGCAGCTCCGTCGGCAGCCAAGAGACCCAGTACTTC | CASSSVGSQETQYF
TRBJ2-1 | - | - | TRBV29-1 | TGCAGCGGGTCCCTGGGCCGGGGTAGCCCACCGAGGGCCTACAATGAGCAGTTCTTC | CSGSLGRGSPPRAYNEQFF
TRBJ1-2 | - | many | TRBV29-1 | TGCAGCGTTGAGGGGGGCTCCTATGGCTACACCTTC | CSVEGGSYGYTF
TRBJ2-1 | TRBD2 | few | TRBV5-1 | TGCGCCAGCAGCACACTAGCGGGATCGGGTTACAATGAGCAGTTCTTC | CASSTLAGSGYNEQFF
TRBJ1-2 | TRBD1 | - | TRBV29-1 | TGCAGCGTCTCGACAGGGAGGGGCTACACCTTC | CSVSTGRGYTF
TRBJ2-5 | TRBD1 | few | TRBV7-2 | TGTGCCAGCAGCTTAGGACAGGGGGCACGAAAGACCCAGTACTTC | CASSLGQGARKTQYF
TRBJ1-4 | - | - | TRBV2 | TGTGCCAGCAGACGGACAGCAACTAATGAAAAACTGTTTTTT | CASRRTATNEKLFF
TRBJ2-1 | - | few | TRBV6-4 | TGTGCCAGCAGTGACTCGATCGGAATTCGCAATGAGCAGTTCTTC | CASSDSIGIRNEQFF
TRBJ2-5 | TRBD2 | - | TRBV28 | TGTGCCAGCAGTTTGGGCCTGACTAGCGGGGTTCAAGAGACCCAGTACTTC | CASSLGLTSGVQETQYF
TRBJ2-1 | - | - | TRBV11-2 | TGTGCCAGCAGCTCCCAGGTTGGGGCTTACAATGAGCAGTTCTTC | CASSSQVGAYNEQFF
TRBJ2-1 | TRBD2 | many | TRBV28 | TGTGCCAGCACAGGTAGCGGGAGCACGCATGAGCAGTTCTTC | CASTGSGSTHEQFF
TRBJ2-2 | - | - | TRBV5-5 | TGTGCCAGCAGCTTACTAGGGCTATCCGGGGAGCTGTTTTTT | CASSLLGLSGELFF
TRBJ2-5 | TRBD2 | - | TRBV12-3/TRBV12-4 | TGTGCCAGCAGTTTCGGTAGCGGGAGAGAGACCCAGTACTTC | CASSFGSGRETQYF
TRBJ1-2 | - | - | TRBV12-3/TRBV12-4 | TGTGCCAGCAGCCTTAGCGATTCCTATGGCTACACCTTC | CASSLSDSYGYTF
TRBJ1-1 | TRBD1 | once | TRBV20-1 | TGCAGTGCTAGAGGGACAGGGGGCGCGGGTTTCTTT | CSARGTGGAGFF
TRBJ2-1 | TRBD2 | few | TRBV29-1 | TGCAGCGTTGCGCTAGCGGGGGGGAACAATGAGCAGTTCTTC | CSVALAGGNNEQFF
TRBJ2-1 | TRBD1 | many | TRBV29-1 | TGCAGCACAGGGGTAAATGAGCAGTTCTTC | CSTGVNEQFF
TRBJ2-5 | TRBD1 | - | TRBV7-3 | TGTGCCAGCAGCTTGGACAGGGAAAAGACCCAGTACTTC | CASSLDREKTQYF
TRBJ2-3 | TRBD1 | - | TRBV29-1 | TGCAGCGTTGGGGACAGGGGCACAGATACGCAGTATTTT | CSVGDRGTDTQYF
TRBJ2-7 | TRBD1 | many | TRBV10-3 | TGTGCCACCTGGACAGGGGGCTACGAGCAGTACTTC | CATWTGGYEQYF
TRBJ2-1 | - | - | TRBV6-2/TRBV6-3 | TGTGCCAGCAGCTACGACCGGGCAACAGGGTCTAATGAGCAGTTCTTC | CASSYDRATGSNEQFF
TRBJ2-5 | TRBD2 | many | TRBV27 | TGTGCCAGCAGCGGACTAAGCGGGATCGAGACCCAGTACTTC | CASSGLSGIETQYF
TRBJ2-2 | TRBD1 | many | TRBV29-1 | TGCAGCGCCCTTCCGGGACAGGGACCCGGGGAGCTGTTTTTT | CSALPGQGPGELFF
TRBJ2-3 | TRBD2 | few | TRBV9 | TGTGCCAGCAGCCCTATAGCGGGGCACACAGATACGCAGTATTTT | CASSPIAGHTDTQYF
TRBJ1-6 | - | few | TRBV18 | TGTGCCAGCTCACCACAGGGTAGAGAGAATTCACCCCTCCACTTT | CASSPQGRENSPLHF
TRBJ2-7 | TRBD1 | many | TRBV29-1 | TGCAGCGTTGAAGGAGGCAGGGGGTTCGACTACGAGCAGTACTTC | CSVEGGRGFDYEQYF
TRBJ2-7 | TRBD1 | few | TRBV18 | TGTGCCAGCTCACCATCAGACAGGGGGGAACCCTACGAGCAGTACTTC | CASSPSDRGEPYEQYF
TRBJ2-1 | TRBD2 | few | TRBV20-1 | TGCAGTGCTCGGGGCGGCGGGAGGGGGAATGAGCAGTTCTTC | CSARGGGRGNEQFF
TRBJ2-7 | - | - | TRBV20-1 | TGCAGTGCGGCACCGCCTAATCTTGGGCAGTACTTC | CSAAPPNLGQYF
TRBJ2-7 | - | many | TRBV29-1 | TGCAGCGTTGAGATCCTCGAAACCTACGAGCAGTACTTC | CSVEILETYEQYF
TRBJ2-4 | - | many | TRBV29-1 | TGCAGCGTTTGGGACGGGAGTCTGAACATTCAGTACTTC | CSVWDGSLNIQYF